Listed here are 24 T cell receptor beta chains from one sample, sequenced in a study of blood T cell repertoires in COVID-19. Sequenced by immunoSEQ multiplex PCR; TCRdb stores in-frame clones only, minus some. Of 200,000 or so clones listed, 84% were seen once; the top ten hold less than 15%. The sample consisted of peripheral blood. The receptors were sampled from a human donor in a cohort sampled during active COVID-19.

The chain carries TRBV5-4 and TRBJ2-5, with 7 bases fitting TRBD2. Germline assignment: CDR1 SGHNT and CDR2 YYREEE (reference sequence). J gave up 7 bases and V 0 bases, and 6 bases lay outside the gene matches. The CDR3 has 14 amino acids. CDR3 sequence (DNA): TGTGCCAGCAGCTTGGCCCGAGGGGAGGGGACCCAGTACTTC. It yields the protein CASSLARGEGTQYF.

The chain carries TRBV6-5 and TRBJ1-6; D call uncertain. CDR1 is MNHEY and CDR2 is SVGAGI in the germline V gene. Between the trimmed V and J ends, which lost 2 bases and 7 bases, there was a span of 9 bases. This CDR3 spans 14 amino acids. CDR3: CASSYSAGNSPLHF. The CDR3 nucleotides are TGTGCCAGCAGTTACAGTGCGGGAAATTCACCCCTCCACTTT.

This clone was observed a few times. The rearrangement links TRBV2 to TRBJ1-2, with 7 bases lining up with TRBD1. With V trimmed by 6 bases and J by 8 bases, 9 bases remained unmatched. This CDR3 contains 13 residues. Germline CDR1 SNHLY, CDR2 FYNNEI. In DNA, the CDR3 is TGTGCCAGCAGCACCGACAGGGTAGGCGGCTACACCTTC. Its translation: CASSTDRVGGYTF.

V gene TRBV28 combines with J gene TRBJ2-1; 9 bases are shared with TRBD2. This CDR3 region has 13 residues. J was trimmed by 14 bases and V by 2 bases; bases with no gene match: 7. CDR1 and CDR2 (germline): MDHEN, SYDVKM. In nucleotides, the CDR3 is TGTGCCAGCAGTTTAAATAGCGGGAGACGTAAGTTCTTC. Translating gives CASSLNSGRRKFF.

V and J are TRBV11-2 and TRBJ2-7, with TRBD2 matching over 7 bases. CDR3 length: 16 amino acids. The V segment lost 3 bases and the J segment 0 bases; nucleotides outside the gene matches: 8. Germline CDR1 SGHAT, CDR2 FQNNGV. The CDR3 nucleotides are TGTGCCAGCAGCTTGGGGTTAGCGGGCAGCTCCTACGAGCAGTACTTC. This codes for CASSLGLAGSSYEQYF.

The CDR3 DNA reads TGTGCCAGCAGCTTTCGCAGGTCTGGGGCCAACGTCCTGACTTTC. It encodes CASSFRRSGANVLTF. The chain carries TRBV14 and TRBJ2-6, with D unresolved. The CDR3 has 15 residues. From germline, CDR1 is SGHDN and CDR2 FVKESK. V was cut by 5 bases and J by 1 base, with 9 bases left in between.

V is TRBV7-8 and J is TRBJ2-5; maybe TRBD2 (5 bases). CDR1 SGHVS and CDR2 FQNEAQ come from the germline V gene. The CDR3 has 14 amino acids. The V end was cut by 4 bases, the J end by 5 bases, with 14 bases between. As DNA, the CDR3 is TGTGCCAGCAGCTCAGAGGGTATAGGGGAGACCCAGTACTTC. This sequence encodes CASSSEGIGETQYF.

The CDR3 spells CASSSGTGKVWGPLHF. The DNA for the CDR3 is TGTGCCAGCAGTTCCGGGACAGGGAAGGTCTGGGGACCCCTCCACTTT. This chain joins TRBV6-5 and TRBJ1-6, with 9 bases lining up with TRBD1. The germline V gene has CDR1 MNHEY and CDR2 SVGAGI. CDR3 length: 16 amino acids. J lost 12 bases, V lost 4 bases, and 13 bases had no gene match.

The chain combines TRBV12-2 with TRBJ2-5; TRBD2 is the table's D call, not checked against the DNA. TRBV12-2 constitutes a pseudogene. The CDR3 spans 15 residues. This CDR3 reads CASRKPRGFQETQYF. For the CDR3, the DNA is TGTGCAAGTCGCAAACCCCGGGGTTTCCAAGAGACCCAGTACTTC.

The chain combines TRBV5-1 with TRBJ2-6; 7 bases line up with TRBD1. The germline V gene has CDR1 SGHRS and CDR2 YFSETQ. CDR3 length: 15 residues. Losses at the gene ends were 5 bases for V and 2 bases for J; bases not matched to a gene: 4. CDR3 protein: CASSLDRAGANVLTF. CDR3 nucleotides: TGCGCCAGCAGTCTCGACAGGGCTGGGGCCAACGTCCTGACTTTC.

The rearrangement uses TRBV5-6 and TRBJ2-7, with 9 bases identical to TRBD1. CDR1 and CDR2 (germline): SGHDT, YYEEEE. The CDR3 loop spans 16 amino acids. Trimming removed 0 bases from V and 7 bases from J; junction bases left unmatched: 11. The CDR3 coding sequence is TGTGCCAGCAGCTTGGAATGGGGGACAGGGTCTGGTGAGCAGTACTTC. Translation: CASSLEWGTGSGEQYF.

CDR3 coding DNA: TGCGCCAGCAGCTTGACCTTTAGCGGGAGTACAGATACGCAGTATTTT. It translates to CASSLTFSGSTDTQYF. The V call is TRBV5-1, the J call TRBJ2-3; 9 bases fit TRBD2. CDR3 size: 16 residues. J gave up 3 bases and V 1 base, and 6 bases lay outside the gene matches. CDR1 SGHRS and CDR2 YFSETQ come from the germline V gene.

V gene TRBV5-1 combines with J gene TRBJ2-3, with TRBD2 matching 8 bases. Germline V gene data show CDR1 as SGHRS and CDR2 as YFSETQ. Germline trimming cut 0 bases from V and 5 bases from J; bases unmatched to any gene: 5. The CDR3 spans 15 residues. The CDR3 DNA follows: TGCGCCAGCAGCTTGGAAGCGGGAGTGAGAGATACGCAGTATTTT. This translates into CASSLEAGVRDTQYF.

About this clone: Other nucleotide sequences from this sample produce the same CDR3. V usage is TRBV6-5 and J usage is TRBJ1-1; D unresolved. V was shortened by 0 bases and J by 2 bases, with 7 bases between the two germline ends. CDR1 MNHEY and CDR2 SVGAGI come from the germline V gene. The CDR3 runs to 14 residues. This CDR3 is CASSYSGRNTEAFF. The CDR3 DNA is TGTGCCAGCAGTTACTCGGGCAGAAACACTGAAGCTTTCTTT.

The chain uses TRBV25-1 and TRBJ2-7; TRBD1 might be the D (5 bases). Trimming shortened V by 6 bases and J by 0 bases, and 6 bases separated the two germline ends. Germline-derived CDR1 and CDR2 are MGHDK and SYGVNS. This CDR3 comprises 12 residues. The CDR3 protein is CASRDSSYEQYF. For the CDR3, the DNA is TGTGCCAGCAGAGACAGCTCCTACGAGCAGTACTTC.

The chain uses TRBV3-1 (or the pseudogene TRBV3-2) and TRBJ2-7; D perhaps matches TRBD2 (6 bases). V was cut by 1 base and J by 5 bases, with 12 bases left in between. The CDR3 consists of 14 residues. Per germline, CDR1 LGHDT and CDR2 YNNKEL (reference sequence). In DNA form, the CDR3 reads TGTGCCAGCAGCCAAGGAGGAGGGACCGACGAGCAGTACTTC. Amino acid sequence: CASSQGGGTDEQYF.

The CDR3 DNA is TGCGCCAGCAGGCCCACAGGGGGGAGCAATCAGCCCCAGCATTTT. As protein: CASRPTGGSNQPQHF. The J gene is TRBJ1-5, the V gene TRBV5-1, with TRBD1 identical over 8 bases. J was trimmed by 1 base and V by 5 bases; bases with no gene match: 5. The CDR3 has 15 amino acids. Germline assignment: CDR1 SGHRS and CDR2 YFSETQ. Full variable domain (remainder filled in from reference TRBV5-1 and TRBJ1-5): KAGVTQTPRYLIKTRGQQVTLSCSPISGHRSVSWYQQTPGQGLQFLFEYFSETQRNKGNFPGRFSGRQFSNSRSEMNVSTLELGDSALYLCASRPTGGSNQPQHFGDGTRLSIL.

The chain is built from TRBV11-2 and TRBJ1-1, with D perhaps matching TRBD1 (5 bases). This CDR3 has 13 amino acids. CDR1 and CDR2 (germline): SGHAT, FQNNGV. V was clipped by 1 base and J by 5 bases, with 8 bases between them. The CDR3 region has the DNA TGTGCCAGCAGCTTAGGCAGGGATACTGAAGCTTTCTTT. Translated: CASSLGRDTEAFF.

This clone was observed once. The V call is TRBV5-1, the J call TRBJ2-7; 11 bases align to TRBD1. CDR1 and CDR2 (germline): SGHRS, YFSETQ. There are 14 residues in the CDR3. V shed 3 bases and J 6 bases; nucleotides not matched to a gene: 5. The CDR3 loop is CASSSGTGGPEQYF. The CDR3 DNA follows: TGCGCCAGCAGCTCCGGGACAGGGGGTCCCGAGCAGTACTTC. The variable domain in full, completed from reference TRBV5-1 and TRBJ2-7, reads KAGVTQTPRYLIKTRGQQVTLSCSPISGHRSVSWYQQTPGQGLQFLFEYFSETQRNKGNFPGRFSGRQFSNSRSEMNVSTLELGDSALYLCASSSGTGGPEQYFGPGTRLTVT.

This clone has only a few counts. The chain carries TRBV19 and TRBJ1-5; D unclear. This CDR3 spans 12 amino acids. Germline-derived CDR1 and CDR2 are LNHDA and SQIVND (reference sequence). Trimming stripped 6 bases from V and 9 bases from J, with 12 bases between. CDR3 residues: CASRREMGPQHF. The CDR3 region has the DNA TGTGCCAGTAGACGGGAGATGGGGCCCCAGCATTTT. The full variable domain, with the rest looked up from reference TRBV19 and TRBJ1-5, is DGGITQSPKYLFRKEGQNVTLSCEQNLNHDAMYWYRQDPGQGLRLIYYSQIVNDFQKGDIAEGYSVSREKKESFPLTVTSAQKNPTAFYLCASRREMGPQHFGDGTRLSIL.

The chain links TRBV5-6 to TRBJ2-7; weak D call: TRBD2 (6 bases). Germline CDR1 reads SGHDT; CDR2 reads YYEEEE. The CDR3 has 14 amino acids. Trimming pared 3 bases from V and 4 bases from J, leaving 14 bases between. CDR3 region: CASSWGRGTYEQYF. The DNA of the CDR3 is TGTGCCAGCAGCTGGGGCCGGGGGACTTACGAGCAGTACTTC. Together with reference TRBV5-6 and TRBJ2-7, the CDR3 gives the full variable domain: DAGVTQSPTHLIKTRGQQVTLRCSPKSGHDTVSWYQQALGQGPQFIFQYYEEEERQRGNFPDRFSGHQFPNYSSELNVNALLLGDSALYLCASSWGRGTYEQYFGPGTRLTVT.

V and J are TRBV6-6 and TRBJ2-1, with D possibly TRBD1 on 6 matching bases. V was cut by 8 bases and J by 6 bases, with 17 bases left in between. The CDR3 has 14 residues. Germline V gene lookup returns CDR1 MNHNY and CDR2 SVGAGI (reference sequence). In DNA, the CDR3 is TGTGCCAGCGGAGACAGGACCCCTCGCAATGAGCAGTTCTTC. Protein: CASGDRTPRNEQFF.

The chain recombines TRBV7-2 with TRBJ2-7; 14 bases agree with TRBD2. J gave up 5 bases and V 1 base, and 7 bases lay outside the gene matches. The CDR3 is made up of 17 amino acids. Germline values: CDR1 SGHTA, CDR2 FQGNSA. Written as DNA, the CDR3 is TGTGCCAGCAGCTTAGTGACTAGCGGGAGGGCCGGGAACGAGCAGTACTTC. Its translation: CASSLVTSGRAGNEQYF.

The chain has TRBV4-1 and TRBJ2-1; 7 bases line up with TRBD2. Germline CDR1 MGHRA, CDR2 YSYEKL. The V segment lost 2 bases and the J segment 2 bases; nucleotides outside the gene matches: 6. The CDR3 runs to 16 residues. DNA for the CDR3: TGCGCCAGCAGCCAAACCGCGGGAGCTCCCTACAATGAGCAGTTCTTC. It yields the protein CASSQTAGAPYNEQFF.